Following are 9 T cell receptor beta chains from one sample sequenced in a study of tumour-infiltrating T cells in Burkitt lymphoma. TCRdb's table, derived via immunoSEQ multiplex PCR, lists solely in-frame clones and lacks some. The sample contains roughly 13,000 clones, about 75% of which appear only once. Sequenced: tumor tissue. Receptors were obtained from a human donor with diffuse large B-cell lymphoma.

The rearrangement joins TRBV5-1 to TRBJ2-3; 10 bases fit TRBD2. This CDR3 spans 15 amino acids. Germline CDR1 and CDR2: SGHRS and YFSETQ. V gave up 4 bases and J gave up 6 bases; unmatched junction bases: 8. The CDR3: CASSGGVAGGDTQYF. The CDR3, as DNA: TGCGCCAGCAGCGGGGGCGTAGCGGGAGGCGATACGCAGTATTTT. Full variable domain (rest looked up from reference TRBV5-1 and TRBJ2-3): KAGVTQTPRYLIKTRGQQVTLSCSPISGHRSVSWYQQTPGQGLQFLFEYFSETQRNKGNFPGRFSGRQFSNSRSEMNVSTLELGDSALYLCASSGGVAGGDTQYFGPGTRLTVL.

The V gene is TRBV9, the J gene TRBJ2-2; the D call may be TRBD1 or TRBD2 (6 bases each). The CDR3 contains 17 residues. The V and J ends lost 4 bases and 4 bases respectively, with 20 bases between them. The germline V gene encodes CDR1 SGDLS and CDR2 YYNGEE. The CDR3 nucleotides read TGTGCCAGCAGCCCGAGAGGGGGTGCGGGACCCACCGGGGAGCTGTTTTTT. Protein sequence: CASSPRGGAGPTGELFF.

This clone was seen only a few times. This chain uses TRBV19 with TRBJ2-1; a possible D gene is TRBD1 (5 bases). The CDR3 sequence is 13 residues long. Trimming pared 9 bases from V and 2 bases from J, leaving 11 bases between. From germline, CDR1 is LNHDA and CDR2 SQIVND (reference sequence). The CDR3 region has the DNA TGTGCCAGCGACAGAGGTCCCTACAATGAGCAGTTCTTC. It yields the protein CASDRGPYNEQFF.

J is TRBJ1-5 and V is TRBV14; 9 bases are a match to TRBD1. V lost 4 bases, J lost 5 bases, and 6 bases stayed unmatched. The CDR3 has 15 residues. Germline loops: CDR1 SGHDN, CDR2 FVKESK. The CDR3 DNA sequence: TGTGCCAGCAGCCTTGCAGGACAGGGGCATCAGCCCCAGCATTTT. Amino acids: CASSLAGQGHQPQHF.

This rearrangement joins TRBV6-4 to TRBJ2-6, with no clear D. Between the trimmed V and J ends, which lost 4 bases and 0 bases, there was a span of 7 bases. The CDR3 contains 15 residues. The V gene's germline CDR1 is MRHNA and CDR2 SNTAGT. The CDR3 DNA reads TGTGCCAGCAGTGCCGACAACTCTGGGGCCAACGTCCTGACTTTC. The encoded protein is CASSADNSGANVLTF.

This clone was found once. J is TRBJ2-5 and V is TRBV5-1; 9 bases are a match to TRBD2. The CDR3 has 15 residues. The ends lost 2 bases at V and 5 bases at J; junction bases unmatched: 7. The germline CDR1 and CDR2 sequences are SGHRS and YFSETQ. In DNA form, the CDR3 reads TGCGCCAGCAGCTTCGTAGCGGGAGTAGGGGAGACCCAGTACTTC. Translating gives CASSFVAGVGETQYF.

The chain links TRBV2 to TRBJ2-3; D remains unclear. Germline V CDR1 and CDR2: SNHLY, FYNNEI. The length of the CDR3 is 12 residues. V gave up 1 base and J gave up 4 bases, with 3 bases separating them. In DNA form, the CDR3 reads TGTGCCAGCAGTGAAGGGGCAGATACGCAGTATTTT. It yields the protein CASSEGADTQYF.

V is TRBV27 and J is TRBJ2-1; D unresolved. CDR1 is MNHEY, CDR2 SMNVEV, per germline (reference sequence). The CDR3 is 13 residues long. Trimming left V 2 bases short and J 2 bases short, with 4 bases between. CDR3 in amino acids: CASSLRTYNEQFF. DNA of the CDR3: TGTGCCAGCAGTTTACGGACCTACAATGAGCAGTTCTTC.

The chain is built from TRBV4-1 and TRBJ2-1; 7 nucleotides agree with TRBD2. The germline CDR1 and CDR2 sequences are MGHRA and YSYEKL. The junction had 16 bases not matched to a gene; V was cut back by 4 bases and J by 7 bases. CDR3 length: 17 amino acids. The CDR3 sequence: CASSLSLRRELINEQFF. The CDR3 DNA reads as TGCGCCAGCAGCCTAAGCTTACGGCGGGAGCTCATAAATGAGCAGTTCTTC.